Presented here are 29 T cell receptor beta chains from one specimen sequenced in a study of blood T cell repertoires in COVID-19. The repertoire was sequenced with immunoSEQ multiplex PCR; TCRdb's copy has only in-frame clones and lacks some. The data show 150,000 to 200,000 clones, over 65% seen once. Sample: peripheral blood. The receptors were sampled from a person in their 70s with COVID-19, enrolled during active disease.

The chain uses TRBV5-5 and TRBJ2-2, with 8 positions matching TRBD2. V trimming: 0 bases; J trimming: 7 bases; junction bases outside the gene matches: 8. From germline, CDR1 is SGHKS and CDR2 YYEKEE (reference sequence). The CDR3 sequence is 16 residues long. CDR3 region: CASSLEIGRAVGELFF. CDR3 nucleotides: TGTGCCAGCAGCTTGGAGATCGGGAGGGCCGTCGGGGAGCTGTTTTTT. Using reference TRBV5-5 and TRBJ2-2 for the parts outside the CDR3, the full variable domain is DAGVTQSPTHLIKTRGQQVTLRCSPISGHKSVSWYQQVLGQGPQFIFQYYEKEERGRGNFPDRFSARQFPNYSSELNVNALLLGDSALYLCASSLEIGRAVGELFFGEGSRLTVL.

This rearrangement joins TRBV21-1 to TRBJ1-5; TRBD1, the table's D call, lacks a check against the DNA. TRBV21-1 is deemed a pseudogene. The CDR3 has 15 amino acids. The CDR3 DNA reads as TGTGCCAGCAGCAAGGTCAGGTTAGGCGATCAGCCCCAGCATTTT. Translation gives CASSKVRLGDQPQHF.

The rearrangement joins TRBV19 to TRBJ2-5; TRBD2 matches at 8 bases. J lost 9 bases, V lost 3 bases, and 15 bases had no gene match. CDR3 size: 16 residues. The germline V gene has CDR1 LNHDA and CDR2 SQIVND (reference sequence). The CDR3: CASSIRTGGTLPAQYF. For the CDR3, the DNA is TGTGCCAGTAGTATTCGTACGGGGGGGACCCTCCCGGCCCAGTACTTC.

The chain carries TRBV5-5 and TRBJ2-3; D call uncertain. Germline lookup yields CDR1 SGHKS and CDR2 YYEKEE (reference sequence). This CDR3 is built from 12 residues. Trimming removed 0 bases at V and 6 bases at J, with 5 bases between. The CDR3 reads CASSLGVDTQYF. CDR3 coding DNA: TGTGCCAGCAGCTTGGGCGTTGATACGCAGTATTTT.

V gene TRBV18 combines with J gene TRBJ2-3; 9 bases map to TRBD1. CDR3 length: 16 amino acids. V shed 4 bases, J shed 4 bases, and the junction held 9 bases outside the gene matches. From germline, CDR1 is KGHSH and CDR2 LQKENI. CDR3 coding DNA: TGTGCCAGCTCACGCACTACGGGACAGGGCTCAGATACGCAGTATTTT. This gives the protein CASSRTTGQGSDTQYF.

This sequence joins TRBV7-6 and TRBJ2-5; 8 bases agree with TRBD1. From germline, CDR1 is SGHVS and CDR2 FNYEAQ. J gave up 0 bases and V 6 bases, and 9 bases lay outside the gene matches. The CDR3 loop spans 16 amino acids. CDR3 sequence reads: CASSSMTRGHQETQYF. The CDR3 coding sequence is TGTGCCAGCAGTTCGATGACCAGGGGGCACCAAGAGACCCAGTACTTC.

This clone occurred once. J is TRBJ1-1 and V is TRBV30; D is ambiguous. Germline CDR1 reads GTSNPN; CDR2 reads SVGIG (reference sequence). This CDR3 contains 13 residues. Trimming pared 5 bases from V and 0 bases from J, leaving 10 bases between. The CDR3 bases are TGTGCCTGGGGGTCAGGCATGAACACTGAAGCTTTCTTT. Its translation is CAWGSGMNTEAFF.

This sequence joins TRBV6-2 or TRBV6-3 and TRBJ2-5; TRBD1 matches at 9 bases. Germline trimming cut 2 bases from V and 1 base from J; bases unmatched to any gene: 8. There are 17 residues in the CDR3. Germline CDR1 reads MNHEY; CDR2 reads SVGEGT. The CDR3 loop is CASSYQIQGATQETQYF. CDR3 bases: TGTGCCAGCAGTTACCAAATACAGGGGGCCACCCAAGAGACCCAGTACTTC.

In DNA form, the CDR3 reads TGTGCCACTCTTCTGCTCGGGAACGAGCAGTACTTC. This codes for CATLLLGNEQYF. The V call is TRBV2, the J call TRBJ2-7; TRBD2 might be the D (5 bases). The germline V gene encodes CDR1 SNHLY and CDR2 FYNNEI. V lost 10 bases and J 5 bases, leaving 15 bases between the germline ends. CDR3 length: 12 residues.

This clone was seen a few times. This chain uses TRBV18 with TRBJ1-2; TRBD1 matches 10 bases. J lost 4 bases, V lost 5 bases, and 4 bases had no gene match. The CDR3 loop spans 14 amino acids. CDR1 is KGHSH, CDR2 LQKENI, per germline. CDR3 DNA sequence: TGTGCCAGCTCAGACAGGGGGCGCGGCTATGGCTACACCTTC. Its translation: CASSDRGRGYGYTF.

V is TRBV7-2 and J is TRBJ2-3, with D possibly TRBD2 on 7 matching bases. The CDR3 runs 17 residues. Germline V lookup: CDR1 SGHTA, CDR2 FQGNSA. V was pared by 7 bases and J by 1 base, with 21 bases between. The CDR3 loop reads CASTWGAGVPGTDTQYF. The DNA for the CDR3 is TGTGCCAGCACTTGGGGGGCGGGGGTTCCCGGCACAGATACGCAGTATTTT.

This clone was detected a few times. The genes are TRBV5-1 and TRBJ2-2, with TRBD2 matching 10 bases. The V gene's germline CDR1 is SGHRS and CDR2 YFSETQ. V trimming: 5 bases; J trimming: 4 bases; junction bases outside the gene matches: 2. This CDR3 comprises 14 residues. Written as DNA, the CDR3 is TGCGCCAGCAGGCTAGCGGGGGTCACCGGGGAGCTGTTTTTT. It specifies CASRLAGVTGELFF. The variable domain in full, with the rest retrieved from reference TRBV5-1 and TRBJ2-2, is KAGVTQTPRYLIKTRGQQVTLSCSPISGHRSVSWYQQTPGQGLQFLFEYFSETQRNKGNFPGRFSGRQFSNSRSEMNVSTLELGDSALYLCASRLAGVTGELFFGEGSRLTVL.

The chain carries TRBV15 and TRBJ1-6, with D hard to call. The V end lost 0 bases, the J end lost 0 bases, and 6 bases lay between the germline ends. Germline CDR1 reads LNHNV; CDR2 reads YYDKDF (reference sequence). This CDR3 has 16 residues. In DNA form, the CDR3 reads TGTGCCACCAGCAGAGATGAGGGCTCCTATAATTCACCCCTCCACTTT. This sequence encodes CATSRDEGSYNSPLHF.

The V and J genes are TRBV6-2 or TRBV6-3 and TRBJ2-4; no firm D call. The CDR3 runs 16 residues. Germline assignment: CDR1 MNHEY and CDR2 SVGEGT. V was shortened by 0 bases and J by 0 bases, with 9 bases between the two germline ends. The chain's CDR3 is CASSYSSRIAKNIQYF. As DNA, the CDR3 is TGTGCCAGCAGTTACTCAAGCCGAATAGCCAAAAACATTCAGTACTTC.

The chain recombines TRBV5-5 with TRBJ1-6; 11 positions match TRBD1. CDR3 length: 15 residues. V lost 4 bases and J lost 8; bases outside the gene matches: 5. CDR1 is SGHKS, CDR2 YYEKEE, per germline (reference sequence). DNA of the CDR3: TGTGCCAGCAGCCTCCGGGACAGGGGGGATTCACCCCTCCACTTT. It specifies CASSLRDRGDSPLHF.

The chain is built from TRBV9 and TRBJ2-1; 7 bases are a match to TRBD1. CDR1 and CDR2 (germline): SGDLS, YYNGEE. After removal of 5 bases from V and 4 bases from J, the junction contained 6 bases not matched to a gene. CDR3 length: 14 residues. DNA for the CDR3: TGTGCCAGCAGTCGAGGGGGCTCGTACAATGAGCAGTTCTTC. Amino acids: CASSRGGSYNEQFF.

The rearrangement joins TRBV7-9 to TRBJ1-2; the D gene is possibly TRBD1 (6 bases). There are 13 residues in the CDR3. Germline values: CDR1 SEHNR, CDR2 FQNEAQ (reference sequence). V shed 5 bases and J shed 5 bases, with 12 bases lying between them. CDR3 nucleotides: TGTGCCAGCAGCCCAGGGACATATTATGGCTACACCTTC. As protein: CASSPGTYYGYTF.

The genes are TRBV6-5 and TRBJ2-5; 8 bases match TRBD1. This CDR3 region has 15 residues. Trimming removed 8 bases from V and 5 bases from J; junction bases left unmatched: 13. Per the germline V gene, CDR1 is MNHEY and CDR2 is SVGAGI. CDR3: CASAPPQGASETQYF. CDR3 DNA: TGTGCCAGCGCGCCCCCCCAGGGGGCTTCGGAGACCCAGTACTTC.

The DNA of the CDR3 is TGCAGTGCTAGTGGCGTGAAGCGGGGCCCTGACGAGCAGTACTTC. Amino acid sequence: CSASGVKRGPDEQYF. The V call is TRBV20-1, the J call TRBJ2-7, with 7 bases that match TRBD2. This CDR3 comprises 15 residues. CDR1 is DFQATT and CDR2 is SNEGSKA in the germline V gene (reference sequence). V trimming: 3 bases; J trimming: 5 bases; junction bases outside the gene matches: 13.

The DNA of the CDR3 is TGTGCCAGCAGTTCCCCTCAGGAACATTCACCCCTCCACTTT. Protein: CASSSPQEHSPLHF. This chain links TRBV28 with TRBJ1-6; D gene ambiguous. V was shortened by 4 bases and J by 8 bases, with 12 bases between the two germline ends. Germline V lookup: CDR1 MDHEN, CDR2 SYDVKM. The CDR3 contains 14 residues.

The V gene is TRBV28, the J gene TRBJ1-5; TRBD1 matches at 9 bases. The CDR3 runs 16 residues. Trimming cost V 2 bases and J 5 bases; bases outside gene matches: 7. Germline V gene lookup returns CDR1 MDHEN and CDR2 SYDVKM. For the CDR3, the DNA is TGTGCCAGCAGTTTAGATCGACAGGGGGGCCATCAGCCCCAGCATTTT. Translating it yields CASSLDRQGGHQPQHF.

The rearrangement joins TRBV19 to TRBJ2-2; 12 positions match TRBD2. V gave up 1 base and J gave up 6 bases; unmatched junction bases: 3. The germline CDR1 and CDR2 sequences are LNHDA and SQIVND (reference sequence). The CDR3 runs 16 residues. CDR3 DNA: TGTGCCAGTAGTATAGGACTAGCGGGAGTGCCCGGGGAGCTGTTTTTT. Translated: CASSIGLAGVPGELFF.

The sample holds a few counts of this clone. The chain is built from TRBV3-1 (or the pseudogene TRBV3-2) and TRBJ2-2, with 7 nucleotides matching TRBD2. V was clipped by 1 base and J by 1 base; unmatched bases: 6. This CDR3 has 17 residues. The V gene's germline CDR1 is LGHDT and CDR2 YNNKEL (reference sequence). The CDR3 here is CASSQAIRTRNTGELFF. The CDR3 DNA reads TGTGCCAGCAGCCAAGCAATCAGGACTAGGAACACCGGGGAGCTGTTTTTT.

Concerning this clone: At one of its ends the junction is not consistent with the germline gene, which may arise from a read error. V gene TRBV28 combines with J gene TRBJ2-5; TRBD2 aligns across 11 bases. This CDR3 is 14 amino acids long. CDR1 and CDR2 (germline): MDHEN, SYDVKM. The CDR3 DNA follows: TGTGCCAGCAGGGGGGCTCGGGCTAGCGGGAGGAATGACTTC. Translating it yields CASRGARASGRNDF.

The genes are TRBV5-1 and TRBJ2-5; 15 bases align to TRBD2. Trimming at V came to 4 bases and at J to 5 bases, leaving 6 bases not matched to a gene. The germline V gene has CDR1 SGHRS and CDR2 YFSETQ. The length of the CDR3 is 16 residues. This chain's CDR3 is CASSPGTSGRWETQYF. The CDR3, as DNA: TGCGCCAGCAGCCCCGGGACTAGCGGGAGGTGGGAGACCCAGTACTTC. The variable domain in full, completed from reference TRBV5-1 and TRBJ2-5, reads KAGVTQTPRYLIKTRGQQVTLSCSPISGHRSVSWYQQTPGQGLQFLFEYFSETQRNKGNFPGRFSGRQFSNSRSEMNVSTLELGDSALYLCASSPGTSGRWETQYFGPGTRLLVL.

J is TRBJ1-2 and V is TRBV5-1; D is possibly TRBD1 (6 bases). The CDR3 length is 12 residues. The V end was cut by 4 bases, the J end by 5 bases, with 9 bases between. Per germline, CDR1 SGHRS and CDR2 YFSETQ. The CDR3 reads CASSRQEYGYTF. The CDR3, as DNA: TGCGCCAGCAGCAGACAGGAATATGGCTACACCTTC.

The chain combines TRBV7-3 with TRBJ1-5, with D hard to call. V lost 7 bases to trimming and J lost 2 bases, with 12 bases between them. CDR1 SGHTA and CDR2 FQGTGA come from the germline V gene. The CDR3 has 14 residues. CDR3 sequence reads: CASTFRPRNQPQHF. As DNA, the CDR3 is TGTGCCAGCACCTTCCGTCCTCGCAATCAGCCCCAGCATTTT.

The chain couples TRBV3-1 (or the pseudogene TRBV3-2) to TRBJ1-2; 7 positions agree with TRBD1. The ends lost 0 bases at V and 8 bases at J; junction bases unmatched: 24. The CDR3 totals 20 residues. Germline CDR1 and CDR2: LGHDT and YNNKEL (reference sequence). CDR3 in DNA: TGTGCCAGCAGCCAAGATATTAGGCGCCGACAGGGAAGGCAATTAACGGGCTACACCTTC. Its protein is CASSQDIRRRQGRQLTGYTF.

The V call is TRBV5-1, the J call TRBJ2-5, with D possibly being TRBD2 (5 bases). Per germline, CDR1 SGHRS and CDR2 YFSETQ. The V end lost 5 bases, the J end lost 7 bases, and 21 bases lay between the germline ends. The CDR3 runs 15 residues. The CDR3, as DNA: TGCGCCAGCAGGGCGGAAGCGGCTACCCTAGGGACCCAGTACTTC. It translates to CASRAEAATLGTQYF.